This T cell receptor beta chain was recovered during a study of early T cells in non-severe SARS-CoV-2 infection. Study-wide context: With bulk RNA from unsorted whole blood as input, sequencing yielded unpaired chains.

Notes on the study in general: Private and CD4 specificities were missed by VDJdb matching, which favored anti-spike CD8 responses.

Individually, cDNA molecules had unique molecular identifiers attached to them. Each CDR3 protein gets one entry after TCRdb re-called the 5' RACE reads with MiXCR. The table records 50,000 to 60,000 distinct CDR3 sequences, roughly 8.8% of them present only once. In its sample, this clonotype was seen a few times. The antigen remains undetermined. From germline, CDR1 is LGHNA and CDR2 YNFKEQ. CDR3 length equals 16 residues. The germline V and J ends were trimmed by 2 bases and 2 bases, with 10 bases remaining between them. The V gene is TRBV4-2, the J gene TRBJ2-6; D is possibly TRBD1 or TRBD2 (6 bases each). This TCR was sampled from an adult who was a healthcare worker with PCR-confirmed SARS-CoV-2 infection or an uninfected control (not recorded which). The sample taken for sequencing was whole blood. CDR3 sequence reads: CASSQIGGTGANVLTF. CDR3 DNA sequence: TGTGCCAGCAGCCAAATCGGGGGCACTGGGGCCAACGTCCTGACTTTC.